This TCR beta chain was sequenced for a study of beta chain features in type 1 diabetes. Study-wide background: Cell yields, gender and age were similar in healthy donors and patients.

Expressed TCRB transcripts were sequenced because the entire RNA isolate underwent reverse transcription. TCRdb's copy holds only in-frame clones and misses some; the assay was immunoSEQ multiplex PCR. The sample includes about 340,000 clones, 7.5% to 9% of them seen just once. This CDR3 contains 14 residues. Germline V lookup: CDR1 ENHRY, CDR2 SYGVKD. V lost 10 bases and J lost 7, with 20 bases in between. The receptor was derived from a woman under 30 in good health. The specimen sequenced was central memory CD4+ T cells from blood. This rearrangement joins TRBV10-3 to TRBJ2-1; D possibly corresponds to TRBD2 (6 bases). CDR3 sequence: CANSRDFIGNEQFF. Written as DNA, the CDR3 is TGTGCCAACTCCCGGGACTTCATCGGTAATGAGCAGTTCTTC.